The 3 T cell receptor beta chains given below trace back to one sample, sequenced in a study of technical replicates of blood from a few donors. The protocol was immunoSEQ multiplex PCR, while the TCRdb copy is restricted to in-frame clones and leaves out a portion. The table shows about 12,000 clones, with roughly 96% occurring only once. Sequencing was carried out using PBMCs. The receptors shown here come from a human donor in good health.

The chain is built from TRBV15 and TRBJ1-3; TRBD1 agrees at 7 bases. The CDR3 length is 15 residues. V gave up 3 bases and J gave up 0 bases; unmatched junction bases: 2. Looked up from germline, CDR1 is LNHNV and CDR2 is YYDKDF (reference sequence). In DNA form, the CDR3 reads TGTGCCACCAGCAGTAGACAGGGCTCTGGAAACACCATATATTTT. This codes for CATSSRQGSGNTIYF.

CDR3 nucleotide sequence: TGTGCCAGCAGAACAGGGGCCCTCTTTGGTGAGCAGTTCTTC. This codes for CASRTGALFGEQFF. The V and J genes are TRBV2 and TRBJ2-1; 7 nucleotides align to TRBD1. Losses at the gene ends were 6 bases for V and 9 bases for J; bases not matched to a gene: 11. CDR1 is SNHLY and CDR2 is FYNNEI in the germline V gene. The CDR3 is made up of 14 amino acids.

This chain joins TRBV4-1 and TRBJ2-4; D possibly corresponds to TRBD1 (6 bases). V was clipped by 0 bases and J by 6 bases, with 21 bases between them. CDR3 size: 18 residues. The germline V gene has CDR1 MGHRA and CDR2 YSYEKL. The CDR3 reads CASSQDQENRDVRNIQYF. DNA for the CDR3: TGCGCCAGCAGCCAAGACCAGGAAAACAGGGATGTGCGAAACATTCAGTACTTC.